These 26 T cell receptor beta chains were all obtained from the same sample, sequenced in a study of blood T cell repertoires in COVID-19. The data were produced by immunoSEQ multiplex PCR, yet TCRdb's version contains in-frame clones alone and is incomplete. The data hold more than 15,000 clones, with roughly 91% observed a single time. Sequencing used peripheral blood. Every receptor here comes from a woman in her sixties or seventies with active COVID-19.

The rearrangement links TRBV5-8 to TRBJ1-5; 9 bases fit TRBD1. Germline CDR1 reads SGHTS; CDR2 reads YDEGEE. The CDR3 length is 17 residues. V was clipped by 4 bases and J by 0 bases; unmatched bases: 8. The CDR3 loop reads CASSLGDRDYSNQPQHF. In DNA form, the CDR3 reads TGTGCCAGCAGCCTAGGGGACAGGGACTATAGCAATCAGCCCCAGCATTTT.

V gene TRBV2 combines with J gene TRBJ2-3; 10 nucleotides agree with TRBD2. The junction had 9 bases not matched to a gene; V was cut back by 2 bases and J by 4 bases. Germline assignment: CDR1 SNHLY and CDR2 FYNNEI. The CDR3 contains 17 residues. Here the CDR3 DNA reads TGTGCCAGCAGTGAATGGGGTAGCGGGGGGTTCGCAGATACGCAGTATTTT. Its protein product is CASSEWGSGGFADTQYF. The full variable domain, with the rest looked up from reference TRBV2 and TRBJ2-3, is EPEVTQTPSHQVTQMGQEVILRCVPISNHLYFYWYRQILGQKVEFLVSFYNNEISEKSEIFDDQFSVERPDGSNFTLKIRSTKLEDSAMYFCASSEWGSGGFADTQYFGPGTRLTVL.

The V call is TRBV11-1, the J call TRBJ1-2, with TRBD1 matching over 8 bases. Germline trimming cut 5 bases from V and 7 bases from J; bases unmatched to any gene: 6. This CDR3 has 13 residues. From germline, CDR1 is SGHAT and CDR2 FQDESV (reference sequence). CDR3 sequence (DNA): TGTGCCAGCAGCCCCCGGGACAGGAGTGGCTACACCTTC. Translating gives CASSPRDRSGYTF. The whole variable domain, filled in from reference TRBV11-1 and TRBJ1-2, reads EAEVAQSPRYKITEKSQAVAFWCDPISGHATLYWYRQILGQGPELLVQFQDESVVDDSQLPKDRFSAERLKGVDSTLKIQPAELGDSAMYLCASSPRDRSGYTFGSGTRLTVV.

The V and J genes are TRBV7-8 and TRBJ2-7; TRBD2 aligns across 8 bases. From germline, CDR1 is SGHVS and CDR2 FQNEAQ. J lost 0 bases, V lost 1 base, and 5 bases had no gene match. The CDR3 length is 16 residues. This CDR3 reads CASSLEERGSSYEQYF. CDR3 DNA: TGTGCCAGCAGCTTAGAGGAGCGGGGGAGCTCCTACGAGCAGTACTTC.

This sequence joins TRBV10-3 and TRBJ1-2, with 8 bases that match TRBD1. The CDR3 spans 13 residues. Germline-derived CDR1 and CDR2 are ENHRY and SYGVKD. Trimming at V came to 6 bases and at J to 7 bases, leaving 7 bases not matched to a gene. The DNA of the CDR3 is TGTGCCATCAGCCCGGACAGGGACGGTGGCTACACCTTC. Translation: CAISPDRDGGYTF.

The chain recombines TRBV14 with TRBJ2-7, with a tentative D call TRBD1 (5 bases). The CDR3 extends over 13 amino acids. Trimming removed 1 base from V and 4 bases from J, with 8 bases in between. CDR1 is SGHDN and CDR2 is FVKESK in the germline V gene. Written as DNA, the CDR3 is TGTGCCAGCAGCCAAGGTAGGGGATACGAGCAGTACTTC. Protein sequence: CASSQGRGYEQYF.

The CDR3 loop reads CASSFLASRETQYF. CDR3 nucleotide sequence: TGTGCCAGTAGTTTTCTAGCATCCAGGGAGACCCAGTACTTC. The chain links TRBV19 to TRBJ2-5; maybe TRBD2 (5 bases). Germline V CDR1 and CDR2: LNHDA, SQIVND (reference sequence). Trimming left V 5 bases short and J 5 bases short, with 15 bases between. This CDR3 spans 14 amino acids.

The chain carries TRBV2 and TRBJ1-2, with D perhaps matching TRBD1 (6 bases). Trimming shortened V by 6 bases and J by 7 bases, and 15 bases separated the two germline ends. Germline CDR1 is SNHLY and CDR2 is FYNNEI. This CDR3 spans 13 amino acids. CDR3 nucleotides: TGTGCCAGCAGCGGAGGACAGTATGCTGGCTACACCTTC. Protein: CASSGGQYAGYTF.

The chain couples TRBV27 to TRBJ2-5; 9 bases are a match to TRBD1. This CDR3 has 17 residues. Germline CDR1 reads MNHEY; CDR2 reads SMNVEV (reference sequence). Trimming took 2 bases from V and 1 from J; bases not matched to a gene: 8. The CDR3 coding sequence is TGTGCCAGCAGTTTAGGGGGACAGGGCCATTTCCAAGAGACCCAGTACTTC. Translating gives CASSLGGQGHFQETQYF.

The V gene is TRBV7-3, the J gene TRBJ2-2, with D perhaps TRBD2 (5 bases). The length of the CDR3 is 15 residues. From germline, CDR1 is SGHTA and CDR2 FQGTGA. V was clipped by 2 bases and J by 4 bases, with 11 bases between them. The CDR3 region has the DNA TGTGCCAGCAGCTTATCCTCGGCGGGCACCGGGGAGCTGTTTTTT. Amino acid sequence: CASSLSSAGTGELFF.

The V gene is TRBV9, the J gene TRBJ2-7, with 7 nucleotides matching TRBD1. V was clipped by 3 bases and J by 0 bases; unmatched bases: 3. Germline-derived CDR1 and CDR2 are SGDLS and YYNGEE. The CDR3 is 14 amino acids. In DNA, the CDR3 is TGTGCCAGCAGCGCGGGACAGTACTCCTACGAGCAGTACTTC. Protein product: CASSAGQYSYEQYF.

This clone was found a few times. One end of the junction varies from germline; a read error may be responsible. This rearrangement joins TRBV20-1 to TRBJ1-5, with D unclear. The CDR3 length is 12 residues. The germline CDR1 and CDR2 sequences are DFQATT and SNEGSKA (reference sequence). This chain's CDR3 is CSASWSSQPQHF. DNA of the CDR3: TGCAGTGCTAGTTGGAGCAGTCAGCCCCAGCATTTT.

The chain is built from TRBV29-1 and TRBJ1-1, with 7 bases that match TRBD1. The length of the CDR3 is 15 residues. CDR1 and CDR2 from the germline V gene are SQVTM and ANQGSEA. J gave up 0 bases and V 7 bases, and 11 bases lay outside the gene matches. The CDR3 region is CSARQGTVMNTEAFF. CDR3 nucleotide sequence: TGCAGCGCTAGACAGGGAACGGTGATGAACACTGAAGCTTTCTTT.

The chain is built from TRBV2 and TRBJ1-1; TRBD1 matches at 7 bases. Germline V gives CDR1 SNHLY, CDR2 FYNNEI. Trimming cost V 7 bases and J 4 bases; bases outside gene matches: 3. The CDR3 runs 12 residues. The DNA of the CDR3 is TGTGCCAGCACCACAGGGGTCACTGAAGCTTTCTTT. Translated, it gives CASTTGVTEAFF.

The CDR3 DNA reads as TGTGCCAGCAGCCACATTCGGGACTTAGGAAGGAATGGCTACACCTTC. It translates to CASSHIRDLGRNGYTF. The chain has TRBV3-1 (or the pseudogene TRBV3-2) and TRBJ1-2; TRBD1 might be the D (5 bases). CDR3 length equals 16 residues. Deletions cut 3 bases from V and 6 bases from J, with 20 bases between. Germline V gives CDR1 LGHDT, CDR2 YNNKEL (reference sequence).

The genes are TRBV29-1 and TRBJ1-1; TRBD1 is a possible D gene (6 bases). Germline V gene data show CDR1 as SQVTM and CDR2 as ANQGSEA. Trimming removed 6 bases at V and 1 base at J, with 15 bases between. The CDR3 spans 14 residues. The CDR3 DNA follows: TGCAGCGTATTACGACAGGACGCGAACACTGAAGCTTTCTTT. Amino acids: CSVLRQDANTEAFF.

This chain uses TRBV6-5 with TRBJ1-2; 9 bases map to TRBD1. CDR3 length equals 15 residues. After removal of 5 bases from V and 4 bases from J, the junction contained 8 bases not matched to a gene. The V gene's germline CDR1 is MNHEY and CDR2 SVGAGI. CDR3 coding DNA: TGTGCCAGCAGTCTCAAACAGGGGGCCATCTATGGCTACACCTTC. Translated, it gives CASSLKQGAIYGYTF.

This sequence joins TRBV19 and TRBJ2-3, with D perhaps matching TRBD1 (5 bases). Germline V gene sequence: CDR1 LNHDA, CDR2 SQIVND (reference sequence). This CDR3 is 12 amino acids long. Trimming took off 5 bases at V and 9 bases at J, with 12 bases between the two ends. CDR3 nucleotides: TGTGCCAGTAGTGCGGACACCAGGACGCAGTATTTT. It specifies CASSADTRTQYF. The whole variable domain, remainder taken from reference TRBV19 and TRBJ2-3, is DGGITQSPKYLFRKEGQNVTLSCEQNLNHDAMYWYRQDPGQGLRLIYYSQIVNDFQKGDIAEGYSVSREKKESFPLTVTSAQKNPTAFYLCASSADTRTQYFGPGTRLTVL.

The J gene is TRBJ2-1, the V gene TRBV6-1; the match to TRBD2 covers 8 bases. Germline CDR1 MNHNS, CDR2 SASEGT. With V trimmed by 3 bases and J by 10 bases, 17 bases remained unmatched. CDR3 length equals 17 residues. Here the CDR3 DNA reads TGTGCCAGCAGTGAGGCACCCGGGACTAGGGCTTCATGGGAGCAGTTCTTC. Amino acid sequence: CASSEAPGTRASWEQFF.

This chain uses TRBV4-2 with TRBJ1-4; 7 bases align to TRBD1. With V trimmed by 0 bases and J by 7 bases, 17 bases remained unmatched. The CDR3 has 19 residues. The germline CDR1 and CDR2 sequences are LGHNA and YNFKEQ. CDR3 residues: CASSQDGWTGGGIAEKLFF. CDR3 in DNA: TGTGCCAGCAGCCAAGATGGGTGGACAGGAGGCGGTATAGCTGAAAAACTGTTTTTT.

This clone was seen a single time. V is TRBV5-1 and J is TRBJ2-5; 9 positions match TRBD1. The CDR3 length is 15 residues. The trim removed 3 bases at V and 2 bases at J, leaving 5 bases unmatched. CDR1 is SGHRS, CDR2 YFSETQ, per germline. CDR3 DNA sequence: TGCGCCAGCAGCTGGGGGACAGGGACTCAAGAGACCCAGTACTTC. Residues: CASSWGTGTQETQYF.

The rearrangement uses TRBV6-4 and TRBJ2-3, with 11 bases aligning to TRBD1. The CDR3 runs to 16 residues. V dropped 0 bases and J dropped 4; count of bases not matched to a gene: 3. Germline V CDR1 and CDR2: MRHNA, SNTAGT. The CDR3 loop reads CASSDSGQGAADTQYF. CDR3 in DNA: TGTGCCAGCAGTGACTCAGGACAGGGGGCCGCAGATACGCAGTATTTT.

The V and J genes are TRBV5-8 and TRBJ1-4; no reliable D call. Deletions cut 4 bases from V and 5 bases from J, with 15 bases between. The CDR3 is 15 amino acids. Per the germline V gene, CDR1 is SGHTS and CDR2 is YDEGEE. CDR3 loop: CASSPRGFSNEKLFF. In DNA, the CDR3 is TGTGCCAGCAGCCCTCGGGGATTTTCGAATGAAAAACTGTTTTTT.

This clone came up once. The chain joins TRBV10-3 to TRBJ2-7; 9 nucleotides match TRBD1. Germline CDR1 is ENHRY and CDR2 is SYGVKD. J was trimmed by 3 bases and V by 3 bases; bases with no gene match: 6. CDR3 length: 15 amino acids. The CDR3 region has the DNA TGTGCCATCAGTGAACAAGACAGGGGGAACTACGAGCAGTACTTC. Translation: CAISEQDRGNYEQYF.

This chain links TRBV5-1 with TRBJ1-2; no firm D call. Deletions cut 0 bases from V and 2 bases from J, with 11 bases between. Per germline, CDR1 SGHRS and CDR2 YFSETQ. There are 15 residues in the CDR3. DNA for the CDR3: TGCGCCAGCAGCTTGGCTCCAACAGACAACTATGGCTACACCTTC. Encoded protein: CASSLAPTDNYGYTF.

V usage is TRBV19 and J usage is TRBJ1-2; D not resolved. V lost 0 bases, J lost 0 bases, and 14 bases lay in between. Germline assignment: CDR1 LNHDA and CDR2 SQIVND (reference sequence). The CDR3 is 17 amino acids. CDR3 in DNA: TGTGCCAGTAGTATAGATCTATCCCGGAGAGCTAACTATGGCTACACCTTC. Translation: CASSIDLSRRANYGYTF.